Following are 10 T cell receptor beta chains from one sample sequenced in a study of blood T cells in healthy people across ages. For the second PCR, which ran for about 6 to 12 cycles, a sample-barcoded 5' primer and a J-beta primer mix were used. TCRdb re-derived calls from the 5' RACE reads in MiXCR, one entry per CDR3 protein. The repertoire has more than 700,000 distinct CDR3 sequences, about 46% of them found once; the top ten carry 15% to 20%. The sequenced sample consisted of blood. Every receptor here comes from a man older than 75 in good health.

This sequence joins TRBV9 and TRBJ2-7; TRBD2 matches at 11 bases. CDR3 length equals 15 residues. Germline-derived CDR1 and CDR2 are SGDLS and YYNGEE. J gave up 2 bases and V 3 bases, and 4 bases lay outside the gene matches. The CDR3 reads CASSEGLAETYEQYF. Here the CDR3 DNA reads TGTGCCAGCAGCGAGGGACTAGCGGAAACCTACGAGCAGTACTTC.

This clonotype was detected a few times. The rearrangement joins TRBV7-2 to TRBJ2-1; 10 bases are shared with TRBD2. The CDR3 length is 17 residues. Trimming took 2 bases from V and 7 from J; bases not matched to a gene: 11. Germline V lookup: CDR1 SGHTA, CDR2 FQGNSA. The DNA for the CDR3 is TGTGCCAGCAGCTTATTAGGGGCTAGCGGGAGTTATAATGAGCAGTTCTTC. It codes for CASSLLGASGSYNEQFF.

J is TRBJ2-6 and V is TRBV10-3; no clear D gene. The V and J ends lost 3 bases and 0 bases respectively, with 9 bases between them. This CDR3 has 16 residues. From germline, CDR1 is ENHRY and CDR2 SYGVKD. The CDR3 nucleotides read TGTGCCATCAGTGATTCAACGAGCTCTGGGGCCAACGTCCTGACTTTC. Translated: CAISDSTSSGANVLTF.

Comments on this clonotype: The germline gene is not matched at one end of the junction; a read error may be the cause. This chain uses TRBV28 with TRBJ2-3; no clear D. Germline-derived CDR1 and CDR2 are MDHEN and SYDVKM. There are 11 residues in the CDR3. CDR3 bases: TGTGTCAGCAAAGCTCTAGATACGCAGTATTTT. This encodes CVSKALDTQYF.

This clonotype was detected a few times. Here the CDR3 reads CASSPEGVAGFSDTQYF. The CDR3 coding sequence is TGTGCCAGCAGCCCCGAGGGGGTAGCGGGATTTTCGGATACGCAGTATTTT. The rearrangement links TRBV5-4 to TRBJ2-3; 8 bases align to TRBD2. Per the germline V gene, CDR1 is SGHNT and CDR2 is YYREEE (reference sequence). V was pared by 4 bases and J by 6 bases, with 16 bases of the junction left unmatched. CDR3 length: 17 amino acids.

This clonotype was recorded a few times. The chain uses TRBV20-1 and TRBJ2-3, with D tentatively TRBD2 (6 bases). There are 15 residues in the CDR3. In germline, CDR1 is DFQATT, CDR2 SNEGSKA (reference sequence). V dropped 2 bases and J dropped 6 bases, with 18 bases sitting between them. CDR3 nucleotide sequence: TGCAGTGCTAGACCCTGGACGGGAGCAGCTGATACGCAGTATTTT. This sequence encodes CSARPWTGAADTQYF.

This clonotype was picked up a small number of times. This chain connects TRBV5-1 to TRBJ2-5; TRBD2 agrees at 11 bases. The CDR3 length is 16 residues. V shed 0 bases and J 5 bases; nucleotides not matched to a gene: 6. Germline-derived CDR1 and CDR2 are SGHRS and YFSETQ. The CDR3 coding sequence is TGCGCCAGCAGCTTGGCCATAGCGGGAGGGCGGGAGACCCAGTACTTC. This translates into CASSLAIAGGRETQYF.

CDR3 sequence: CASSQDWGGRGYTF. CDR3 coding DNA: TGTGCCAGCAGCCAAGATTGGGGGGGGCGAGGCTACACCTTC. The chain links TRBV3-1 to TRBJ1-2; D might be TRBD1 (6 bases). The V end lost 0 bases, the J end lost 8 bases, and 13 bases lay between the germline ends. The CDR3 is made up of 14 amino acids. Germline V gene lookup returns CDR1 LGHDT and CDR2 YNNKEL (reference sequence).

This clonotype came up a few times. The chain carries TRBV20-1 and TRBJ2-4, with 11 bases aligning to TRBD2. The CDR3 sequence is 13 residues long. CDR1 DFQATT and CDR2 SNEGSKA come from the germline V gene (reference sequence). V dropped 6 bases and J dropped 13; count of bases not matched to a gene: 11. The CDR3 sequence: CSAETSGMGEQYF. The CDR3 bases are TGCAGTGCCGAGACTAGCGGGATGGGGGAGCAGTACTTC.

This clonotype has a count of ten or more. The chain recombines TRBV6-2 or TRBV6-3 with TRBJ2-2; no clear D gene. This CDR3 has 15 amino acids. CDR1 and CDR2 from the germline V gene are MNHEY and SVGEGT. V was trimmed by 2 bases and J by 0 bases, leaving 7 bases between them. In DNA form, the CDR3 reads TGTGCCAGCAGTTACCTCGGTACGAACACCGGGGAGCTGTTTTTT. Translation gives CASSYLGTNTGELFF.